These 29 T cell receptor beta chains originate from one sample sequenced in a study of blood T cells in healthy people across ages. Using a J-beta primer mix together with a sample-barcoded 5' primer, a second PCR was run for about 6 to 12 cycles. Each CDR3 protein gets one entry after TCRdb re-called the 5' RACE reads with MiXCR. The data hold some 730,000 distinct CDR3 sequences, with 22% observed a single time. Material for sequencing was blood. All receptors come from a man aged 65 to 85 in good health.

The genes are TRBV14 and TRBJ2-1; D call uncertain. The V gene's germline CDR1 is SGHDN and CDR2 FVKESK. V shed 2 bases and J shed 5 bases, with 13 bases lying between them. This CDR3 is built from 15 residues. The DNA for the CDR3 is TGTGCCAGCAGCCAATACCAGACTCCGCACAATGAGCAGTTCTTC. Translating it yields CASSQYQTPHNEQFF.

This clonotype turned up a few times. The V gene is TRBV7-2, the J gene TRBJ2-3; D gene unclear. The germline CDR1 and CDR2 sequences are SGHTA and FQGNSA. The CDR3 totals 13 residues. Trimming removed 3 bases at V and 4 bases at J, with 8 bases between. Written as DNA, the CDR3 is TGTGCCAGCAGCTTCCGCCCTGCAGATACGCAGTATTTT. This translates into CASSFRPADTQYF.

This clonotype was counted once. The CDR3 DNA is TGTGCCAGCAGTTTTTACGGGACAGGTCCCTACGAGCAGTACTTC. This encodes CASSFYGTGPYEQYF. The V gene is TRBV28, the J gene TRBJ2-7, with 8 bases aligning to TRBD1. CDR1 is MDHEN and CDR2 is SYDVKM in the germline V gene. The CDR3 contains 15 residues. V shed 3 bases, J shed 2 bases, and the junction held 6 bases outside the gene matches.

This chain joins TRBV12-3 or TRBV12-4 and TRBJ2-3, with D possibly called TRBD1 or TRBD2 (5 bases each). This CDR3 is built from 16 residues. V was shortened by 6 bases and J by 0 bases, with 16 bases between the two germline ends. Here the CDR3 reads CASSRHGGASTDTQYF. Here the CDR3 DNA reads TGTGCCAGCAGCCGACATGGGGGAGCTAGCACAGATACGCAGTATTTT.

The J gene is TRBJ2-5, the V gene TRBV11-1, with 7 bases lining up with TRBD1. The end of the DNA is better explained by TRBJ2-1, so the J call may be wrong. The CDR3 has 16 amino acids. Germline loops: CDR1 SGHAT, CDR2 FQDESV (reference sequence). The DNA for the CDR3 is TGTGCCAGCAGCAAAAGACAGGGCCGACATAGGGGTGAGCAGTTCTTC. Translated: CASSKRQGRHRGEQFF.

The rearrangement joins TRBV12-3 or TRBV12-4 to TRBJ1-2; D ambiguous. The V and J ends lost 8 bases and 8 bases respectively, with 21 bases between them. This CDR3 region has 14 residues. The CDR3: CASSRIGGPDGYTF. As DNA, the CDR3 is TGTGCCAGCTCGAGGATAGGAGGGCCGGACGGCTACACCTTC.

This clonotype was found many times. The chain is built from TRBV27 and TRBJ1-2; weak D call: TRBD1 (5 bases). The V end lost 9 bases, the J end lost 4 bases, and 21 bases lay between the germline ends. In germline, CDR1 is MNHEY, CDR2 SMNVEV (reference sequence). The CDR3 has 15 residues. CDR3 amino acids: CASSPGPTAAYGYTF. CDR3 nucleotide sequence: TGTGCCAGTTCACCGGGGCCCACAGCGGCCTATGGCTACACCTTC.

This clonotype came up a few times. The rearrangement joins TRBV28 to TRBJ2-1, with D uncertain. The better agreement between TRBJ2-5 and the DNA end casts doubt on the J call. CDR1 is MDHEN and CDR2 is SYDVKM in the germline V gene. The CDR3 totals 13 residues. CDR3 nucleotide sequence: TGTGCCAGCAGTGCCCCTCCGACCCAGACCCAGTACTTC. Residues: CASSAPPTQTQYF.

The rearrangement links TRBV6-2 or TRBV6-3 to TRBJ2-3; 9 nucleotides line up with TRBD2. The CDR3 consists of 13 residues. V was clipped by 6 bases and J by 6 bases; unmatched bases: 4. In germline, CDR1 is MNHEY, CDR2 SVGEGT. The CDR3 protein is CASRRTSADTQYF. For the CDR3, the DNA is TGTGCCAGCAGGCGGACTAGCGCGGATACGCAGTATTTT.

This clonotype has just a few counts. This sequence joins TRBV12-3 or TRBV12-4 and TRBJ2-3, with D unclear. This CDR3 spans 13 amino acids. V gave up 7 bases and J gave up 6 bases, with 14 bases separating them. The CDR3 nucleotides are TGTGCCAGCACCTCTACGGTGGGGGATACGCAGTATTTT. Its translation is CASTSTVGDTQYF.

The chain is built from TRBV5-1 and TRBJ2-3; TRBD1 matches at 8 bases. The CDR3 has 15 amino acids. The J segment lost 4 bases and the V segment lost 4 bases, leaving 8 bases of the junction unmatched. Germline V CDR1 and CDR2: SGHRS, YFSETQ. CDR3 sequence: CASSTRTGMADTQYF. CDR3 nucleotide sequence: TGCGCCAGCAGCACCCGGACAGGGATGGCAGATACGCAGTATTTT.

The rearrangement links TRBV29-1 to TRBJ2-1; D is unclear. The V gene lost 5 bases and the J gene lost 5 bases, with 25 bases spanning the gap. Germline loops: CDR1 SQVTM, CDR2 ANQGSEA. The CDR3 runs 17 residues. Here the CDR3 DNA reads TGCAGCGTTTGGGTGGGTAGTAGGGCAGAACGACACAATGAGCAGTTCTTC. It specifies CSVWVGSRAERHNEQFF.

This chain connects TRBV6-5 to TRBJ1-4; tentative D call: TRBD1 (5 bases). Germline values: CDR1 MNHEY, CDR2 SVGAGI. The CDR3 covers 16 residues. V was shortened by 2 bases and J by 4 bases, with 14 bases between the two germline ends. The CDR3 reads CASSYDTPRGNEKLFF. The CDR3 bases are TGTGCCAGCAGTTACGATACGCCGAGGGGTAATGAAAAACTGTTTTTT.

The chain couples TRBV20-1 to TRBJ1-4; TRBD1 aligns across 12 bases. J gave up 7 bases and V 3 bases, and 6 bases lay outside the gene matches. Per the germline V gene, CDR1 is DFQATT and CDR2 is SNEGSKA (reference sequence). This CDR3 spans 15 amino acids. CDR3 loop: CSARGQGAQTEKLFF. The CDR3 DNA reads as TGCAGTGCTAGGGGACAGGGGGCGCAGACTGAAAAACTGTTTTTT.

The chain joins TRBV20-1 to TRBJ2-5; 9 nucleotides align to TRBD2. TRBJ2-1 explains the end of the DNA better; the J call may be wrong. CDR3 length equals 13 residues. Germline V gene lookup returns CDR1 DFQATT and CDR2 SNEGSKA (reference sequence). In DNA form, the CDR3 reads TGCAGTGCGCGGCGGGAGGGAAGAAATGAGCAGTTCTTC. Its protein product is CSARREGRNEQFF.

The chain links TRBV29-1 to TRBJ1-4, with a possible D match to TRBD1 (5 bases). V dropped 3 bases and J dropped 3 bases, with 8 bases sitting between them. Germline lookup yields CDR1 SQVTM and CDR2 ANQGSEA. This CDR3 region has 13 residues. The CDR3 DNA sequence: TGCAGCGTTGATATGGGGGCTAATGAAAAACTGTTTTTT. Translated: CSVDMGANEKLFF.

J is TRBJ1-2 and V is TRBV20-1; a possible D gene is TRBD1 (5 bases). The CDR3 has 14 residues. V lost 5 bases and J 4 bases, leaving 17 bases between the germline ends. Germline CDR1 DFQATT, CDR2 SNEGSKA (reference sequence). CDR3 DNA sequence: TGCAGTGCTGGAGGCGCAGGGCTTAGCTATGGCTACACCTTC. It translates to CSAGGAGLSYGYTF.

The rearrangement joins TRBV6-5 to TRBJ1-2; 7 positions agree with TRBD1. The CDR3 runs 14 residues. The V gene's germline CDR1 is MNHEY and CDR2 SVGAGI. V lost 4 bases to trimming and J lost 8 bases; unmatched junction nucleotides: 10. As DNA, the CDR3 is TGTGCCAGCAGTTCCAGCCACAGGGGTGGCGGCTACACCTTC. This translates into CASSSSHRGGGYTF.

This clonotype turned up a few times. This chain connects TRBV6-6 to TRBJ2-1; no reliable D call. Germline values: CDR1 MNHNY, CDR2 SVGAGI (reference sequence). Trimming stripped 0 bases from V and 4 bases from J, with 7 bases between. This CDR3 contains 14 residues. CDR3 protein: CASSYSEKYNEQFF. CDR3 nucleotide sequence: TGTGCCAGCAGTTACTCGGAGAAGTACAATGAGCAGTTCTTC.

V usage is TRBV5-6 and J usage is TRBJ2-1; D unresolved. The CDR3 is made up of 16 amino acids. Trimming shortened V by 1 base and J by 7 bases, and 18 bases separated the two germline ends. The V gene's germline CDR1 is SGHDT and CDR2 YYEEEE. The CDR3 protein is CASSLLGQTRRNEQFF. DNA of the CDR3: TGTGCCAGCAGCTTGTTGGGCCAGACGCGTCGGAATGAGCAGTTCTTC.

This clonotype was counted between two and nine times. V usage is TRBV29-1 and J usage is TRBJ2-2; D gene uncertain. The CDR3 runs 12 residues. Germline V gene data show CDR1 as SQVTM and CDR2 as ANQGSEA. The V end was cut by 4 bases, the J end by 4 bases, with 7 bases between. The CDR3 loop reads CSVGSGTGELFF. For the CDR3, the DNA is TGCAGCGTTGGCTCTGGCACCGGGGAGCTGTTTTTT.

This clonotype turned up a few times. This rearrangement joins TRBV27 to TRBJ2-1, with 7 bases matching TRBD2. CDR3 length equals 17 residues. CDR1 and CDR2 (germline): MNHEY, SMNVEV (reference sequence). The ends lost 4 bases at V and 0 bases at J; junction bases unmatched: 9. CDR3 residues: CASSSPPGTISYNEQFF. In nucleotides, the CDR3 is TGTGCCAGCAGTTCCCCGCCCGGGACTATCTCCTACAATGAGCAGTTCTTC.

The rearrangement links TRBV5-6 to TRBJ2-1, with a possible D match to TRBD1 (5 bases). The V gene's germline CDR1 is SGHDT and CDR2 YYEEEE. The CDR3 runs to 14 residues. Deletions cut 4 bases from V and 3 bases from J, with 11 bases between. CDR3 loop: CASSRQSLYNEQFF. CDR3 nucleotide sequence: TGTGCCAGCAGCAGACAGAGCCTCTACAATGAGCAGTTCTTC. The full variable domain, in which reference TRBV5-6 and TRBJ2-1 provide the parts outside the CDR3, is DAGVTQSPTHLIKTRGQQVTLRCSPKSGHDTVSWYQQALGQGPQFIFQYYEEEERQRGNFPDRFSGHQFPNYSSELNVNALLLGDSALYLCASSRQSLYNEQFFGPGTRLTVL.

This clonotype was observed a handful of times. The junction and the germline gene differ at one end; a read error may be behind it. The chain uses TRBV7-8 and TRBJ2-3; D possibly corresponds to TRBD1 (6 bases). CDR1 is SGHVS and CDR2 is FQNEAQ in the germline V gene. The CDR3 is made up of 12 amino acids. The CDR3 coding sequence is TGTGCCAGCAGCTTTACGACAGGTACGCAGTATTTT. This gives the protein CASSFTTGTQYF.

The chain carries TRBV11-2 and TRBJ2-1; no reliable D call. TRBJ2-7 explains the end of the DNA better; the J call may be wrong. The CDR3 covers 15 residues. Germline CDR1 and CDR2: SGHAT and FQNNGV. This CDR3 reads CASSFVAVSSYEQYF. The CDR3 DNA is TGTGCCAGCAGCTTCGTTGCTGTCAGCTCCTACGAGCAGTACTTC.

In this sample, this clonotype turned up a few times. The V gene is TRBV12-3 or TRBV12-4, the J gene TRBJ2-5, with TRBD1 identical over 11 bases. Trimming removed 5 bases from V and 9 bases from J; junction bases left unmatched: 5. CDR3 size: 13 residues. The CDR3 reads CASSPGQGAPQYF. In nucleotides, the CDR3 is TGTGCCAGCAGTCCCGGACAGGGGGCTCCCCAGTACTTC.

The CDR3 reads CASSYQTGTAKNIQYF. For the CDR3, the DNA is TGTGCCAGCAGTTACCAGACCGGGACGGCCAAAAACATTCAGTACTTC. The chain joins TRBV28 to TRBJ2-4; the D call may be TRBD1 or TRBD2 (5 bases each). CDR3 length equals 16 residues. V lost 4 bases and J 1 base, leaving 14 bases between the germline ends. The V gene's germline CDR1 is MDHEN and CDR2 SYDVKM.

In its sample, this clonotype was seen a few times. V usage is TRBV3-1 and J usage is TRBJ2-7; no firm D call. Matching the DNA end better, TRBJ2-1 makes the J call doubtful. Germline V gene lookup returns CDR1 LGHDT and CDR2 YNNKEL (reference sequence). The CDR3 has 13 amino acids. The CDR3 here is CASSYYSPLEQFF. The CDR3 DNA reads as TGTGCCAGCAGCTATTATAGCCCCCTTGAGCAGTTCTTC.

The sample holds many counts of this clonotype. This chain connects TRBV20-1 to TRBJ1-1; D is uncertain. CDR1 DFQATT and CDR2 SNEGSKA come from the germline V gene (reference sequence). The CDR3 spans 15 residues. V was trimmed by 5 bases and J by 2 bases, leaving 18 bases between them. The CDR3 DNA sequence: TGCAGTGCTGGATCCCGAGGCCGGGGAAACACTGAAGCTTTCTTT. Its translation: CSAGSRGRGNTEAFF.